The 29 T cell receptor beta chains below come from one sample, sequenced in a study of blood T cell repertoires in COVID-19. Sequencing was performed with immunoSEQ multiplex PCR; in TCRdb, only in-frame clones are kept and a portion is missing. This sample carries about 210,000 clones, approximately 78% of them seen once, and the ten largest clones take roughly 12%. The sample was peripheral blood. The origin of the receptors is a woman in her thirties or forties with acute or convalescent COVID-19.

The chain carries TRBV11-2 and TRBJ2-5, with a tentative D call TRBD2 (6 bases). Trimming stripped 5 bases from V and 5 bases from J, with 12 bases between. CDR1 SGHAT and CDR2 FQNNGV come from the germline V gene. The CDR3 has 13 residues. CDR3 sequence: CASSTGRGETQYF. As DNA, the CDR3 is TGTGCCAGCAGCACAGGTCGGGGGGAGACCCAGTACTTC.

The chain combines TRBV30 with TRBJ1-6; D perhaps matches TRBD1 (5 bases). V was trimmed by 7 bases and J by 4 bases, leaving 11 bases between them. Looked up from germline, CDR1 is GTSNPN and CDR2 is SVGIG (reference sequence). The CDR3 runs 13 residues. The CDR3 here is CAFHGGYNSPLHF. As DNA, the CDR3 is TGTGCCTTCCACGGGGGATATAATTCACCCCTCCACTTT. Looking up the rest from reference TRBV30 and TRBJ1-6 gives the full variable domain: SQTIHQWPATLVQPVGSPLSLECTVEGTSNPNLYWYRQAAGRGLQLLFYSVGIGQISSEVPQNLSASRPQDRQFILSSKKLLLSDSGFYLCAFHGGYNSPLHFGNGTRLTVT.

The chain recombines TRBV9 with TRBJ2-3, with a possible D match to TRBD2 (5 bases). V dropped 0 bases and J dropped 4 bases, with 9 bases sitting between them. This CDR3 has 14 residues. Germline assignment: CDR1 SGDLS and CDR2 YYNGEE. The CDR3 DNA is TGTGCCAGCAGCGTAGTCGAGGGTGCAGATACGCAGTATTTT. Translated: CASSVVEGADTQYF. Variable domain in full (rest from reference TRBV9 and TRBJ2-3): DSGVTQTPKHLITATGQRVTLRCSPRSGDLSVYWYQQSLDQGLQFLIQYYNGEERAKGNILERFSAQQFPDLHSELNLSSLELGDSALYFCASSVVEGADTQYFGPGTRLTVL.

CDR3 sequence (DNA): TGTGCCAGCAGTGACCCGCGAATTGGACAGGGGACTTATGGCTACACCTTC. Amino acid sequence: CASSDPRIGQGTYGYTF. The J gene is TRBJ1-2, the V gene TRBV6-1; 9 nucleotides agree with TRBD1. The CDR3 loop spans 17 amino acids. Trimming took 3 bases from V and 5 from J; bases not matched to a gene: 13. Per germline, CDR1 MNHNS and CDR2 SASEGT.

This clone was counted once. This chain uses TRBV11-2 with TRBJ1-1; D might be TRBD1 (5 bases). The V gene's germline CDR1 is SGHAT and CDR2 FQNNGV. V gave up 4 bases and J gave up 1 base, with 19 bases separating them. CDR3 size: 17 residues. As DNA, the CDR3 is TGTGCCAGCAGCTCCCGACCCAGGGTCGGGGGGAACACTGAAGCTTTCTTT. It specifies CASSSRPRVGGNTEAFF.

J is TRBJ2-6 and V is TRBV11-2; no reliable D call. V gave up 1 base and J gave up 7 bases, with 8 bases separating them. The CDR3 length is 14 residues. The germline V gene encodes CDR1 SGHAT and CDR2 FQNNGV. The CDR3 protein is CASSLGWAANVLTF. For the CDR3, the DNA is TGTGCCAGCAGCTTAGGATGGGCAGCCAACGTCCTGACTTTC.

This clone was observed once. This chain links TRBV5-1 with TRBJ1-2; 7 bases map to TRBD1. V shed 0 bases and J 5 bases; nucleotides not matched to a gene: 13. CDR3 length: 17 amino acids. Per germline, CDR1 SGHRS and CDR2 YFSETQ. The CDR3 sequence is CASSLGGTARGTYGYTF. The CDR3 nucleotides read TGCGCCAGCAGCTTGGGCGGGACAGCTCGGGGGACATATGGCTACACCTTC.

This clone was detected only a few times. The gene calls are TRBV27 and TRBJ1-5; the D is unclear. This CDR3 has 9 residues. V dropped 7 bases and J dropped 8 bases, with 3 bases sitting between them. Germline V CDR1 and CDR2: MNHEY, SMNVEV (reference sequence). Here the CDR3 DNA reads TGTGCCAGCACAAAGCCCCAGCATTTT. Amino acid sequence: CASTKPQHF.

The J gene is TRBJ2-2, the V gene TRBV24-1; TRBD1 agrees at 11 bases. Trimming cost V 7 bases and J 9 bases; bases outside gene matches: 9. The germline gives CDR1 KGHDR, CDR2 SFDVKD. The CDR3 is made up of 15 amino acids. CDR3 sequence reads: CATSEGQGVFRELFF. The CDR3 coding sequence is TGTGCCACCAGCGAGGGACAGGGGGTTTTCAGGGAGCTGTTTTTT.

This clone was seen only once. The V and J genes are TRBV11-2 and TRBJ1-2, with 8 positions matching TRBD1. Germline assignment: CDR1 SGHAT and CDR2 FQNNGV. J was trimmed by 2 bases and V by 5 bases; bases with no gene match: 4. This CDR3 region has 14 residues. In DNA, the CDR3 is TGTGCCAGCAGCCAGGACAGGGCCAACTATGGCTACACCTTC. This encodes CASSQDRANYGYTF.

The V and J genes are TRBV7-2 and TRBJ1-2; D is undetermined. The CDR3 contains 14 residues. The germline V and J ends were trimmed by 1 base and 4 bases, with 10 bases remaining between them. Germline assignment: CDR1 SGHTA and CDR2 FQGNSA. The CDR3, as DNA: TGTGCCAGCAGCTTAGATGCAGGAACCTATGGCTACACCTTC. It specifies CASSLDAGTYGYTF.

The chain recombines TRBV4-3 with TRBJ1-3; D is undetermined. CDR1 is LGHNA and CDR2 is YSLEER in the germline V gene. Trimming took 8 bases from V and 0 from J, leaving 14 bases between them. The CDR3 sequence is 15 residues long. The DNA of the CDR3 is TGCGCCAGCGCCGCGGGCAGACGCTCTGGAAACACCATATATTTT. Protein product: CASAAGRRSGNTIYF.

This chain connects TRBV5-1 to TRBJ2-1; TRBD2 aligns across 8 bases. CDR1 and CDR2 from the germline V gene are SGHRS and YFSETQ. V lost 4 bases to trimming and J lost 9 bases; unmatched junction nucleotides: 9. There are 14 residues in the CDR3. CDR3 sequence reads: CASSQSGGYGEQFF. CDR3 bases: TGCGCCAGCAGCCAAAGCGGGGGTTACGGTGAGCAGTTCTTC.

This clone appeared a few times. The chain links TRBV19 to TRBJ2-3; 12 bases map to TRBD2. In germline, CDR1 is LNHDA, CDR2 SQIVND (reference sequence). The CDR3 has 16 residues. The V gene end was trimmed by 3 bases and the J gene end by 5 bases; junction bases not matched to a gene: 6. CDR3 residues: CASSIPTSGGIDTQYF. In nucleotides, the CDR3 is TGTGCCAGTAGTATTCCCACTAGCGGGGGGATAGATACGCAGTATTTT.

This chain uses TRBV12-3 or TRBV12-4 with TRBJ1-1, with a possible D match to TRBD1 (6 bases). CDR3 size: 13 residues. V lost 7 bases and J lost 1, with 10 bases in between. DNA for the CDR3: TGTGCCAGCAAACGGGGACAGAACACTGAAGCTTTCTTT. It specifies CASKRGQNTEAFF.

The V gene is TRBV27, the J gene TRBJ2-1, with D possibly TRBD2 on 5 matching bases. CDR1 MNHEY and CDR2 SMNVEV come from the germline V gene (reference sequence). The length of the CDR3 is 13 residues. V was trimmed by 6 bases and J by 1 base, leaving 7 bases between them. The CDR3 sequence: CASRLGSYNEQFF. CDR3 bases: TGTGCCAGCAGACTAGGGTCCTACAATGAGCAGTTCTTC.

This rearrangement joins TRBV24-1 to TRBJ2-6; perhaps TRBD1 as D (7 bases). V lost 5 bases and J lost 2, with 15 bases in between. CDR1 is KGHDR and CDR2 is SFDVKD in the germline V gene. This CDR3 is 17 amino acids long. The CDR3 reads CATSGETGRTGANVLTF. CDR3 nucleotide sequence: TGTGCCACCAGTGGTGAGACAGGGAGGACTGGGGCCAACGTCCTGACTTTC.

The chain links TRBV2 to TRBJ1-1; D is uncertain. This CDR3 has 13 amino acids. Trimming removed 7 bases from V and 1 base from J, with 10 bases in between. The V gene's germline CDR1 is SNHLY and CDR2 FYNNEI. Here the CDR3 reads CASKLHGNTEAFF. CDR3 sequence (DNA): TGTGCCAGCAAACTCCACGGGAACACTGAAGCTTTCTTT.

This chain links TRBV10-3 with TRBJ2-1, with 8 bases fitting TRBD2. This CDR3 region has 14 residues. Trimming took 6 bases from V and 8 from J; bases not matched to a gene: 9. CDR1 and CDR2 from the germline V gene are ENHRY and SYGVKD. This CDR3 is CAIRLTSESDEQFF. As DNA, the CDR3 is TGTGCCATCAGATTGACTAGCGAGTCGGATGAGCAGTTCTTC.

This chain uses TRBV19 with TRBJ2-7; 8 bases line up with TRBD2. The CDR3 length is 15 residues. CDR1 and CDR2 (germline): LNHDA, SQIVND (reference sequence). Trimming cost V 5 bases and J 2 bases; bases outside gene matches: 8. The CDR3 DNA reads as TGTGCCAGTAGTGCGCAAAGCGGGGGAGCCTACGAGCAGTACTTC. Its translation is CASSAQSGGAYEQYF.

The chain uses TRBV10-2 and TRBJ1-2, with D hard to call. This CDR3 is built from 15 residues. Germline lookup yields CDR1 WSHSY and CDR2 SAAADI. V was clipped by 1 base and J by 7 bases, with 16 bases between them. Written as DNA, the CDR3 is TGCGCCAGCAGTGAGTTGGGCAGTTCCTTGGGTGGCTACACCTTC. Its translation: CASSELGSSLGGYTF.

The V and J genes are TRBV3-1 (or the pseudogene TRBV3-2) and TRBJ2-3; 13 nucleotides agree with TRBD2. Germline CDR1 and CDR2: LGHDT and YNNKEL (reference sequence). The V segment lost 4 bases and the J segment 2 bases; nucleotides outside the gene matches: 12. The CDR3 totals 19 residues. The CDR3 nucleotides read TGTGCCAGCAGCCGTAGACTAGCGGGGGGCCCCCCGGCCACAGATACGCAGTATTTT. It is translated as CASSRRLAGGPPATDTQYF.

The J gene is TRBJ2-3, the V gene TRBV12-5, with D hard to call. The germline V gene has CDR1 LGHNT and CDR2 FRNRAP. V lost 2 bases to trimming and J lost 4 bases, with 10 bases between them. This CDR3 spans 14 amino acids. The CDR3 DNA reads as TGTGCTAGTGGTTTGAGCCTAGTCCCAGATACGCAGTATTTT. This gives the protein CASGLSLVPDTQYF.

V gene TRBV19 combines with J gene TRBJ2-7; 10 positions agree with TRBD2. CDR3 length: 15 amino acids. Germline lookup yields CDR1 LNHDA and CDR2 SQIVND (reference sequence). V trimming: 6 bases; J trimming: 3 bases; junction bases outside the gene matches: 8. CDR3 in amino acids: CASSHQASGSYEQYF. CDR3 DNA: TGTGCCAGTAGCCACCAGGCTAGCGGGAGCTACGAGCAGTACTTC.

Only one count was recorded for this clone. The chain has TRBV2 and TRBJ1-5, with a possible D match to TRBD1 (5 bases). The V end lost 4 bases, the J end lost 3 bases, and 10 bases lay between the germline ends. Germline values: CDR1 SNHLY, CDR2 FYNNEI. The CDR3 is 14 amino acids. CDR3 nucleotide sequence: TGTGCCAGCAGTGCAGGGTGGGACAATCAGCCCCAGCATTTT. Translating it yields CASSAGWDNQPQHF.

The chain joins TRBV7-2 to TRBJ2-1; 10 bases match TRBD1. This CDR3 contains 15 residues. V dropped 2 bases and J dropped 7; count of bases not matched to a gene: 5. Germline V gene sequence: CDR1 SGHTA, CDR2 FQGNSA. CDR3 sequence reads: CASSLLGQGWNEQFF. The CDR3 DNA follows: TGTGCCAGCAGCTTACTGGGACAGGGGTGGAATGAGCAGTTCTTC.

This rearrangement joins TRBV19 to TRBJ1-1, with 7 bases fitting TRBD1. The length of the CDR3 is 16 residues. Germline V CDR1 and CDR2: LNHDA, SQIVND (reference sequence). J gave up 5 bases and V 7 bases, and 16 bases lay outside the gene matches. The CDR3 loop is CASTARPAGGRTEAFF. Here the CDR3 DNA reads TGTGCCAGTACCGCGCGCCCGGCAGGGGGGCGTACTGAAGCTTTCTTT.

The chain carries TRBV11-2 and TRBJ2-5; the match to TRBD1 covers 7 bases. Germline V gene lookup returns CDR1 SGHAT and CDR2 FQNNGV. J lost 7 bases, V lost 5 bases, and 13 bases had no gene match. The CDR3 has 15 residues. DNA for the CDR3: TGTGCCAGCAGCCTCCCCCTCGACAGGGCCCTGACCCAGTACTTC. Amino acid sequence: CASSLPLDRALTQYF.

The CDR3: CASSSDPGSYNEQFF. CDR3 in DNA: TGCGCCAGCAGCTCCGATCCAGGCTCCTACAATGAGCAGTTCTTC. The chain links TRBV5-1 to TRBJ2-1, with D unclear. The CDR3 sequence is 15 residues long. Germline V gives CDR1 SGHRS, CDR2 YFSETQ. Trimming removed 3 bases at V and 0 bases at J, with 10 bases between.